Following are 13 T cell receptor beta chains from one sample sequenced in a study. Tregs were sorted as CD4+CD25+CD127-/low cells. One entry per CDR3 protein results from TCRdb running MiXCR on the 5' RACE reads. The sample records approximately 50,000 distinct CDR3 sequences, 26% being singletons. The specimen sequenced was tumor-infiltrating Tregs sorted from the breast tumor. Receptor source: a female donor with breast cancer.

With respect to this clonotype: This may stem from a read error, because a much larger clone lies one nucleotide away. V and J are TRBV5-1 and TRBJ1-5; D gene uncertain. The CDR3 extends over 14 amino acids. Germline assignment: CDR1 SGHRS and CDR2 YFSETQ. In DNA, the CDR3 is TGCACCAGCAGCGAGAGCGAGAGCAATCAGCCCCAGCATTTT. It specifies CTSSESESNQPQHF.

This clonotype was detected a few times. V is TRBV5-4 and J is TRBJ2-6; 7 bases are shared with TRBD1. Germline values: CDR1 SGHNT, CDR2 YYREEE (reference sequence). The CDR3 consists of 15 residues. Trimming removed 2 bases from V and 2 bases from J; junction bases left unmatched: 1. CDR3: CASSLDRAGANVLTF. The CDR3 bases are TGTGCCAGCAGCTTAGACAGGGCTGGGGCCAACGTCCTGACTTTC.

In this sample, this clonotype is medium-sized. The J gene is TRBJ2-3, the V gene TRBV20-1; TRBD2 agrees at 12 bases. V trimming: 4 bases; J trimming: 1 base; junction bases outside the gene matches: 3. From germline, CDR1 is DFQATT and CDR2 SNEGSKA (reference sequence). The CDR3 totals 15 residues. As DNA, the CDR3 is TGCAGTGCTAAGACTAGCGGGGGAGGCACAGATACGCAGTATTTT. Amino acids: CSAKTSGGGTDTQYF.

In its sample, this clonotype was seen a few times. The V gene is TRBV7-9, the J gene TRBJ2-7, with D perhaps assigned TRBD1 or TRBD2 (5 bases each). Trimming left V 2 bases short and J 0 bases short, with 8 bases between. Looked up from germline, CDR1 is SEHNR and CDR2 is FQNEAQ (reference sequence). The length of the CDR3 is 14 residues. CDR3 protein: CASSLKGSSYEQYF. The CDR3 DNA sequence: TGTGCCAGCAGCTTAAAGGGGAGCTCCTACGAGCAGTACTTC.

This clonotype was observed a few times. The J gene is TRBJ2-7, the V gene TRBV7-2; the match to TRBD2 covers 12 bases. CDR3 length equals 14 residues. Trimming cost V 3 bases and J 7 bases; bases outside gene matches: 4. Looked up from germline, CDR1 is SGHTA and CDR2 is FQGNSA. DNA of the CDR3: TGTGCCAGCAGCTTCCCCCTAGCGGGAGGGGAGCAGTACTTC. It translates to CASSFPLAGGEQYF.

This clonotype came up a few times. J is TRBJ2-3 and V is TRBV5-1, with a possible D match to TRBD2 (7 bases). There are 16 residues in the CDR3. The V gene's germline CDR1 is SGHRS and CDR2 YFSETQ. Deletions cut 4 bases from V and 2 bases from J, with 17 bases between. The CDR3 sequence: CASSRRGGAPTDTQYF. CDR3 DNA: TGCGCCAGCAGCAGAAGGGGGGGGGCCCCCACAGATACGCAGTATTTT.

Many counts were recorded for this clonotype. This sequence joins TRBV7-8 and TRBJ2-1, with 9 positions matching TRBD2. Germline CDR1 reads SGHVS; CDR2 reads FQNEAQ. The trim removed 2 bases at V and 0 bases at J, leaving 11 bases unmatched. This CDR3 region has 19 residues. CDR3 protein: CASSLLRLAGRSSYNEQFF. The CDR3 coding sequence is TGTGCCAGCAGCTTATTGAGGCTAGCGGGGAGAAGCTCCTACAATGAGCAGTTCTTC.

The table lists this clonotype with a count of one. This chain joins TRBV20-1 and TRBJ1-5; D unclear. V was trimmed by 3 bases and J by 4 bases, leaving 10 bases between them. The CDR3 extends over 13 amino acids. CDR1 DFQATT and CDR2 SNEGSKA come from the germline V gene (reference sequence). The CDR3 region is CSAREPRNQPQHF. The DNA of the CDR3 is TGCAGTGCTAGGGAGCCGAGAAATCAGCCCCAGCATTTT.

This clonotype was seen a single time. This chain joins TRBV27 and TRBJ2-7; TRBD1 or TRBD2 may be the D gene (5 bases each). The CDR3 sequence is 14 residues long. V gave up 0 bases and J gave up 2 bases, with 8 bases separating them. Germline V gene sequence: CDR1 MNHEY, CDR2 SMNVEV (reference sequence). The CDR3 region has the DNA TGTGCCAGCAGTTTATCGAGGGGCCCCTACGAGCAGTACTTC. Translated: CASSLSRGPYEQYF.

This sequence joins TRBV28 and TRBJ1-2; TRBD1 might be the D (5 bases). This CDR3 spans 16 amino acids. Trimming shortened V by 5 bases and J by 5 bases, and 21 bases separated the two germline ends. In germline, CDR1 is MDHEN, CDR2 SYDVKM. This CDR3 reads CASSPAGVPTTYGYTF. As DNA, the CDR3 is TGTGCCAGCAGTCCGGCGGGGGTCCCGACTACTTATGGCTACACCTTC.

In this sample, this clonotype turned up many times. J is TRBJ1-2 and V is TRBV20-1, with 7 bases lining up with TRBD1. Trimming at V came to 6 bases and at J to 8 bases, leaving 12 bases not matched to a gene. Germline V lookup: CDR1 DFQATT, CDR2 SNEGSKA (reference sequence). The length of the CDR3 is 13 residues. The CDR3 coding sequence is TGCAGTGCACTTGACAGGGACGTGGGGGGCTACACCTTC. Translating gives CSALDRDVGGYTF.

This chain links TRBV25-1 with TRBJ2-5; TRBD1 aligns across 7 bases. In germline, CDR1 is MGHDK, CDR2 SYGVNS. Trimming took 1 base from V and 5 from J; bases not matched to a gene: 10. The CDR3 has 16 residues. The CDR3, as DNA: TGTGCCAGCAGTGAATTAGAAAGGGGGCAGCGGGAGACCCAGTACTTC. Its translation: CASSELERGQRETQYF.

There are a few counts of this clonotype. The rearrangement joins TRBV12-3 or TRBV12-4 to TRBJ2-2, with TRBD2 matching over 7 bases. This CDR3 is 15 amino acids long. V dropped 1 base and J dropped 3; count of bases not matched to a gene: 2. The CDR3 sequence: CASSLERGYTGELFF. Written as DNA, the CDR3 is TGTGCCAGCAGTTTAGAGCGGGGCTACACCGGGGAGCTGTTTTTT.